This T cell receptor (beta chain) was sequenced for a study of CD8 T cells in ankylosing spondylitis. TCR beta libraries were made by quantitative 5'-RACE with molecular barcodes. TCRdb re-called the 5' RACE reads through MiXCR, storing one row per CDR3 protein. The data show more than 95,000 distinct CDR3 sequences, about 8.5% seen once. Deletions cut 4 bases from V and 3 bases from J, with 10 bases between. This CDR3 spans 14 amino acids. In germline, CDR1 is KGHSH, CDR2 LQKENI. In this sample, this clonotype turned up many times. The antigen remains undetermined. General study findings and limits: Earlier studies detected some motif variants in reactive arthritis synovial fluid and blood.

The TCR comes from a male donor with ankylosing spondylitis or in good health (not recorded which). The sample taken for sequencing was blood, either unsorted or a sorted T cell fraction (not recorded which). This chain uses TRBV18 with TRBJ1-5; D is perhaps TRBD1 (6 bases). The CDR3 spells CASSQGQNNQPQHF. The DNA for the CDR3 is TGTGCCAGCTCACAAGGACAGAACAATCAGCCCCAGCATTTT.